This T cell receptor beta chain was identified in a study of blood T cell repertoires in COVID-19. Study context: Acute and convalescent COVID-19 specimens originated in the United States, Italy and Spain. The cDNA or gDNA used as material had been derived from T cells, B-cell-depleted T cells, or PBMCs.

This CDR3 is built from 18 residues. The J segment lost 3 bases and the V segment lost 2 bases, leaving 14 bases of the junction unmatched. The germline V gene has CDR1 KGHSH and CDR2 LQKENI. As processed by the authors: Reference gene primer amplification gave nucleated cell count estimates. Produced via immunoSEQ multiplex PCR; TCRdb's table is partial and in-frame only. V and J calls and clone size follow that table, whereas D and trimming were derived from the DNA. This sample has 100,000 to 130,000 clones, with 80% to 85% found just once. The chain uses TRBV18 and TRBJ1-1, with 8 bases matching TRBD1. Sequenced material: peripheral blood. The clonotype originates from an older man with acute or convalescent COVID-19. CDR3 coding DNA: TGTGCCAGCTCACCATACCTACAGGGGGGGGATGAAGACACTGAAGCTTTCTTT. Its translation: CASSPYLQGGDEDTEAFF.